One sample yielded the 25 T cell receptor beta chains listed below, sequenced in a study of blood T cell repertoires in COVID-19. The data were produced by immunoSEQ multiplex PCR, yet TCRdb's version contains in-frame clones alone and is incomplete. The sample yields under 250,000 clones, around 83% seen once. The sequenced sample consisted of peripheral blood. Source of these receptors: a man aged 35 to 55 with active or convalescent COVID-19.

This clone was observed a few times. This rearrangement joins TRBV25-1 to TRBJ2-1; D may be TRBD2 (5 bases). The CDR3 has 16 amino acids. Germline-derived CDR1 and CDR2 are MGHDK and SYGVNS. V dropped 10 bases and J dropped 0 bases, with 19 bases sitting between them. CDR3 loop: CATRTPSYSSYNEQFF. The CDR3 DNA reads TGTGCCACCAGGACTCCTTCCTATAGCTCCTACAATGAGCAGTTCTTC.

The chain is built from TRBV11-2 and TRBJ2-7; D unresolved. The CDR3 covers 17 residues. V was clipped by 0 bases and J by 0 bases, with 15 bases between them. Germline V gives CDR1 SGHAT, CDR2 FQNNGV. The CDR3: CASSLDYQAKHSYEQYF. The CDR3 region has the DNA TGTGCCAGCAGCTTAGATTACCAGGCTAAGCACTCCTACGAGCAGTACTTC.

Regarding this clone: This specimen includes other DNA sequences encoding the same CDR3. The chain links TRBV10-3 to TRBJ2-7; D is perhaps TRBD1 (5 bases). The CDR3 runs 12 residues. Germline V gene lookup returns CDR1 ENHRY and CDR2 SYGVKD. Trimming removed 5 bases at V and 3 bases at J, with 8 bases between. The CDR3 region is CAISPDSYEQYF. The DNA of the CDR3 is TGTGCCATCAGTCCTGACAGCTACGAGCAGTACTTC.

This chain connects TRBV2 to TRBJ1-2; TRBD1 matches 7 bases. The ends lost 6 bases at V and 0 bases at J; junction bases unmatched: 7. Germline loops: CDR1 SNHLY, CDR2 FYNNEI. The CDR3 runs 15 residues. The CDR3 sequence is CASSGGQPPNYGYTF. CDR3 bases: TGTGCCAGCAGCGGGGGACAGCCGCCTAACTATGGCTACACCTTC. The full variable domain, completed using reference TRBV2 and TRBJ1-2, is EPEVTQTPSHQVTQMGQEVILRCVPISNHLYFYWYRQILGQKVEFLVSFYNNEISEKSEIFDDQFSVERPDGSNFTLKIRSTKLEDSAMYFCASSGGQPPNYGYTFGSGTRLTVV.

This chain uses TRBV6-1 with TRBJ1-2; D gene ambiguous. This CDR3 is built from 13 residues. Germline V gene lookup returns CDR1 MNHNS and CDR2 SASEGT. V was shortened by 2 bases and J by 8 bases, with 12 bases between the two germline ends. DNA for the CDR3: TGTGCCAGCAGTGAATCAGGAGGGCGAGGCTACACCTTC. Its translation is CASSESGGRGYTF.

The CDR3 loop reads CASSPDGDREKLFF. The CDR3 DNA is TGTGCCAGCAGCCCAGACGGGGACAGAGAAAAACTGTTTTTT. The chain is built from TRBV4-2 and TRBJ1-4, with 7 nucleotides matching TRBD1. The CDR3 spans 14 residues. Trimming cost V 4 bases and J 8 bases; bases outside gene matches: 7. The germline V gene has CDR1 LGHNA and CDR2 YNFKEQ.

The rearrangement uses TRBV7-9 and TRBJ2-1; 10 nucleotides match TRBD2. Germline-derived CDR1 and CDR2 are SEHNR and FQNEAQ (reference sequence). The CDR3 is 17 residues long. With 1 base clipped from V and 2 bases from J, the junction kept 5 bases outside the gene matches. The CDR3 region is CASSLVGLAGAYNEQFF. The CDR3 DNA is TGTGCCAGCAGCTTAGTTGGGCTAGCGGGGGCCTACAATGAGCAGTTCTTC.

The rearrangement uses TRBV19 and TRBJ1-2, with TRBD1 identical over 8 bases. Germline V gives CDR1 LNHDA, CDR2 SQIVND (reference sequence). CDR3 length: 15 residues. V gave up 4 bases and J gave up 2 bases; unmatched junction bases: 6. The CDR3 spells CASSSTGGSNYGYTF. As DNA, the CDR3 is TGTGCCAGTAGTAGTACAGGGGGATCCAACTATGGCTACACCTTC. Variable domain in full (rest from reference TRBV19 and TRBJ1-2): DGGITQSPKYLFRKEGQNVTLSCEQNLNHDAMYWYRQDPGQGLRLIYYSQIVNDFQKGDIAEGYSVSREKKESFPLTVTSAQKNPTAFYLCASSSTGGSNYGYTFGSGTRLTVV.

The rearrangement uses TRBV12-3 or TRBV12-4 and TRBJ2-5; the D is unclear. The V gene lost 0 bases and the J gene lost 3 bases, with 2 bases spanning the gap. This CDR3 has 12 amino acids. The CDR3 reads CASSLAKETQYF. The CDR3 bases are TGTGCCAGCAGTTTAGCCAAAGAGACCCAGTACTTC.

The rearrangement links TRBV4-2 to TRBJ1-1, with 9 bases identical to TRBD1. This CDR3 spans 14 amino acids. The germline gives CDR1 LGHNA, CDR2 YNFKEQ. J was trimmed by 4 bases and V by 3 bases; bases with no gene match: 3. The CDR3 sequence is CASSHPGQGTEAFF. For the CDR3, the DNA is TGTGCCAGCAGCCATCCGGGACAGGGCACTGAAGCTTTCTTT.

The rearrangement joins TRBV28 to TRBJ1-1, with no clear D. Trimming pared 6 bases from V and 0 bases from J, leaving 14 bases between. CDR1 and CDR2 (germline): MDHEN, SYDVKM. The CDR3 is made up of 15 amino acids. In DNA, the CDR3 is TGTGCCAGCAGGGGGTATGGAGGCATGAACACTGAAGCTTTCTTT. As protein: CASRGYGGMNTEAFF. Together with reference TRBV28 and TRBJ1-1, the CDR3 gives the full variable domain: DVKVTQSSRYLVKRTGEKVFLECVQDMDHENMFWYRQDPGLGLRLIYFSYDVKMKEKGDIPEGYSVSREKKERFSLILESASTNQTSMYLCASRGYGGMNTEAFFGQGTRLTVV.

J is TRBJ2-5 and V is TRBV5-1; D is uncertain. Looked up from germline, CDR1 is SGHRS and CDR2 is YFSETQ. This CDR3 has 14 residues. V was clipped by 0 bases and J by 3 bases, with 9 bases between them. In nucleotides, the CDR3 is TGCGCCAGCAGCTTGGGCCAGGTTGAAGAGACCCAGTACTTC. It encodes CASSLGQVEETQYF.

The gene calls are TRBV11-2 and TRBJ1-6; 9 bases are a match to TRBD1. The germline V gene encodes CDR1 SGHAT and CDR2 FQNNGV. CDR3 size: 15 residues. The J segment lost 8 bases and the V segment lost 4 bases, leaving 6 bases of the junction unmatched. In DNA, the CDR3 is TGTGCCAGCAGCTCCGCCGGGACAGGGTATTCACCCCTCCACTTT. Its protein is CASSSAGTGYSPLHF.

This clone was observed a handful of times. CDR3 in amino acids: CASSLSTRGLYSPLHF. For the CDR3, the DNA is TGTGCCAGCAGCCTTTCGACCAGGGGATTATATTCACCCCTCCACTTT. The chain has TRBV5-5 and TRBJ1-6; maybe TRBD1 (6 bases). CDR1 and CDR2 from the germline V gene are SGHKS and YYEKEE (reference sequence). The CDR3 extends over 16 amino acids. V lost 4 bases and J lost 8, with 19 bases in between.

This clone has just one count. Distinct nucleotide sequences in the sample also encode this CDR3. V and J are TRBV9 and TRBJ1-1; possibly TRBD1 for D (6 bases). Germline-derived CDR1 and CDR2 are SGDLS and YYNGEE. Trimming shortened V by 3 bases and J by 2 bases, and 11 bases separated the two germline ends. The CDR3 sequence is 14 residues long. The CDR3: CASSGLGQNTEAFF. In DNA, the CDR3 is TGTGCCAGCAGCGGGCTGGGACAAAACACTGAAGCTTTCTTT.

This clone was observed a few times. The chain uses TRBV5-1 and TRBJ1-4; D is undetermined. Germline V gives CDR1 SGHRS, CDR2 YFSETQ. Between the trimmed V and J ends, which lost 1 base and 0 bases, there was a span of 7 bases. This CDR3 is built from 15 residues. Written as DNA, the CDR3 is TGCGCCAGCAGCTTGTTCGGGGCAACTAATGAAAAACTGTTTTTT. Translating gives CASSLFGATNEKLFF.

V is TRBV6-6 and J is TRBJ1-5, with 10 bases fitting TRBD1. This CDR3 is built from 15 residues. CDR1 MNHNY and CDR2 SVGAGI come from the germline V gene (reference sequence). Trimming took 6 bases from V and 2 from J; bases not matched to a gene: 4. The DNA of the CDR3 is TGTGCCAGCAGCCTGACAGGGGGCGGCAATCAGCCCCAGCATTTT. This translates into CASSLTGGGNQPQHF.

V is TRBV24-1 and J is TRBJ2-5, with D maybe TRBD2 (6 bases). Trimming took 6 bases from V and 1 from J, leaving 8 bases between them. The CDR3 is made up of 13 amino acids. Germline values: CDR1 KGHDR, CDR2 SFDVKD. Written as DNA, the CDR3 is TGTGCCACCAGTTTGGGGGGCCAAGAGACCCAGTACTTC. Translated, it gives CATSLGGQETQYF.

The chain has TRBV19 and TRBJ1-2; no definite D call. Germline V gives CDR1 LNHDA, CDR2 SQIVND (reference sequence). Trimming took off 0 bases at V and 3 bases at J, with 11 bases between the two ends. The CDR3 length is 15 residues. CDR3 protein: CASSIEEGIDYGYTF. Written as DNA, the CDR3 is TGTGCCAGTAGTATAGAAGAGGGTATAGACTATGGCTACACCTTC.

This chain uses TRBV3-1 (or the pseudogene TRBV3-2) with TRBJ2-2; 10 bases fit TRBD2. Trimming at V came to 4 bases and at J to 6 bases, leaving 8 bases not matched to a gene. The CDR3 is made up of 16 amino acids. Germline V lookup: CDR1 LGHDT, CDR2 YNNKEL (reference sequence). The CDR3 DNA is TGTGCCAGCAGCCCAGCAGCGGGGGGGTTCGCCGGGGAGCTGTTTTTT. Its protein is CASSPAAGGFAGELFF.

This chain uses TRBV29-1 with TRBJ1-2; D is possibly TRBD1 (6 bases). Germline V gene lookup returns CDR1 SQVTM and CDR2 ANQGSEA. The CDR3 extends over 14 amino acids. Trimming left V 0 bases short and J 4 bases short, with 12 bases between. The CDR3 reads CSVEEGGAPYGYTF. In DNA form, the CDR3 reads TGCAGCGTTGAAGAGGGGGGGGCCCCCTATGGCTACACCTTC.

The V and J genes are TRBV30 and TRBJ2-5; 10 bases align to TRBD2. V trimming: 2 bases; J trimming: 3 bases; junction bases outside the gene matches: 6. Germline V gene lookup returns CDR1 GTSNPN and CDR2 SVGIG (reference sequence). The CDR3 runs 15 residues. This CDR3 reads CAWSRGLAIEETQYF. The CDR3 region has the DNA TGTGCCTGGAGTAGGGGACTAGCGATAGAAGAGACCCAGTACTTC.

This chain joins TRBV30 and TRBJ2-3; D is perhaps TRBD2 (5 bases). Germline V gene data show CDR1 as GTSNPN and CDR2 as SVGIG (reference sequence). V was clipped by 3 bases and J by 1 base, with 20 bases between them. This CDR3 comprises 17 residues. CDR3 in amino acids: CAWSAGLSSSGTDTQYF. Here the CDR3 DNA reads TGTGCCTGGAGCGCCGGACTTTCCTCTAGTGGCACAGATACGCAGTATTTT.

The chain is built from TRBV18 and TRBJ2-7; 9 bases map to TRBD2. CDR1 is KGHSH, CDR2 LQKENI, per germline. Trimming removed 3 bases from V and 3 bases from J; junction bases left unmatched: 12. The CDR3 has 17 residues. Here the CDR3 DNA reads TGTGCCAGCTCACCCGCCCGTGGTAGCGGGGGACTCTACGAGCAGTACTTC. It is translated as CASSPARGSGGLYEQYF.

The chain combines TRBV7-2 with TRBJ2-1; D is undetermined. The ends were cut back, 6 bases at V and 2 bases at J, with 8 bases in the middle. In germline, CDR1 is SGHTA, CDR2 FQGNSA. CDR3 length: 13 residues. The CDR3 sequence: CASRIGAYNEQFF. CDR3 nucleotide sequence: TGTGCCAGCAGGATCGGAGCCTACAATGAGCAGTTCTTC.